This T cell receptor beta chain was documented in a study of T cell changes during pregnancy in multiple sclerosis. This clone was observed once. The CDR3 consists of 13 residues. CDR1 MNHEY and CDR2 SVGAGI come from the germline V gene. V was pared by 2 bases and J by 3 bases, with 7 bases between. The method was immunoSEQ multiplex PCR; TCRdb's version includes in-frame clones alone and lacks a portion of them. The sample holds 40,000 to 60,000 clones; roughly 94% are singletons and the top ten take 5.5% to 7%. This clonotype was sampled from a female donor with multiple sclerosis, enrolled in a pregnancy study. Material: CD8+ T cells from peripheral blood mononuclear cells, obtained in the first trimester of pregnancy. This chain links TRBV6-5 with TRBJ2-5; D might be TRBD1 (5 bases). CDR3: CASSYRQKETQYF. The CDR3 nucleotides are TGTGCCAGCAGTTACCGACAGAAAGAGACCCAGTACTTC.